This T cell receptor (beta chain) was recovered during a study of beta chain features in type 1 diabetes. Germline CDR1 and CDR2: MNHNY and SVGAGI (reference sequence). V was pared by 0 bases and J by 5 bases, with 10 bases between. CDR3 length: 14 amino acids. General study findings and limits: cDNA-based sequencing might over-represent cells highly expressing TCR. Fewer junction insertions and more nucleotide deletions appeared in type 1 diabetes patients. Among all four CD4+ subsets, Type 1 diabetes patients had TCRB CDR3s that were moderately but significantly shorter.

Based on CD45RO/CCR7/CD25/CD127/CD95/CD27, CD4+ regulatory, stem cell-like memory, naive and central memory cells were sorted. Turning to this clone: The antigen remains unidentified.

Since all of the isolated RNA was reverse transcribed, expressed TCRB transcripts were what got sequenced. It was found that naive, central memory and regulatory T cell samples averaged approximately 3.6 million reads. TCRdb keeps only in-frame clones here, not all; method: immunoSEQ multiplex PCR. The sample has roughly 300,000 clones, around 8.5% seen once. The sequenced sample consisted of central memory CD4+ T cells from blood. The chain uses TRBV6-6 and TRBJ2-5; tentatively, D is TRBD1 (6 bases). The clonotype originates from a man aged 25-40 years with type 1 diabetes. The CDR3 DNA follows: TGTGCCAGCAGTTACTCTGCAGGGGTGGAGACCCAGTACTTC. Its protein is CASSYSAGVETQYF.